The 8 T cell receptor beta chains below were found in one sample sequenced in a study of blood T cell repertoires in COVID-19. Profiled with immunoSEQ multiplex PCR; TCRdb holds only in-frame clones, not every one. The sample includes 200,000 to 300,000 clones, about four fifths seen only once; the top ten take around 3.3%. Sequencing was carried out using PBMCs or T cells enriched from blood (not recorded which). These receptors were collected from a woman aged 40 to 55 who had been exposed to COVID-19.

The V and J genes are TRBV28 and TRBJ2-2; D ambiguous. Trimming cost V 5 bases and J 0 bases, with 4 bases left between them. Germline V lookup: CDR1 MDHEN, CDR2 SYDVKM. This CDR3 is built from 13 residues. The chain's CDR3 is CASSSSNTGELFF. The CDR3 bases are TGTGCCAGCAGTAGCTCGAACACCGGGGAGCTGTTTTTT.

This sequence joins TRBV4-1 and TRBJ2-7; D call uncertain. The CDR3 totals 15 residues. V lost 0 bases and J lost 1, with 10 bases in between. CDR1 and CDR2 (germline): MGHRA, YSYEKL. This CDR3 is CASSQDPSSSYEQYF. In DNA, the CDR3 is TGCGCCAGCAGCCAAGATCCCTCTAGTTCCTACGAGCAGTACTTC.

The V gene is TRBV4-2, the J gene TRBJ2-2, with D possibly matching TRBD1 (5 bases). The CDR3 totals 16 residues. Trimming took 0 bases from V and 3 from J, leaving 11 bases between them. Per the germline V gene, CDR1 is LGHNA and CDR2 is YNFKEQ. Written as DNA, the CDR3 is TGTGCCAGCAGCCAAGAGGCCTCAGGGCACACCGGGGAGCTGTTTTTT. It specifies CASSQEASGHTGELFF.

Written as DNA, the CDR3 is TGTGCCAGCAGTGAAGCAGGACAGGGCTACGAGCAGTACTTC. Its translation is CASSEAGQGYEQYF. The chain is built from TRBV6-1 and TRBJ2-7, with 8 bases matching TRBD1. Per germline, CDR1 MNHNS and CDR2 SASEGT. This CDR3 is built from 14 residues. V trimming: 0 bases; J trimming: 3 bases; junction bases outside the gene matches: 1.

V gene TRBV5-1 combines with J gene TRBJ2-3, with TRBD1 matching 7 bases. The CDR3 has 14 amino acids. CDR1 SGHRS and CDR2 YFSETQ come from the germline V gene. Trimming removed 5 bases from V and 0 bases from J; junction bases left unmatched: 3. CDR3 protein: CASSQGESTDTQYF. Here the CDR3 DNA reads TGCGCCAGCAGTCAGGGGGAGAGCACAGATACGCAGTATTTT.

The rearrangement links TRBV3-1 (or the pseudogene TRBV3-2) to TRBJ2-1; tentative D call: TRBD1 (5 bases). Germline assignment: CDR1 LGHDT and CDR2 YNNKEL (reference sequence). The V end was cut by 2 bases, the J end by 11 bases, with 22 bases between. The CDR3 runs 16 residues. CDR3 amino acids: CASSQWSGNRMGQQFF. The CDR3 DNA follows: TGTGCCAGCAGCCAATGGTCAGGGAACCGGATGGGTCAGCAGTTCTTC.

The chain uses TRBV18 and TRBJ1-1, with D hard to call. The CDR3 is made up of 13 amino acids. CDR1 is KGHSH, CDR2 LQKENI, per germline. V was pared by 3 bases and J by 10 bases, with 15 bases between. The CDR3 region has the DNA TGTGCCAGCTCACCCCGGGAAAGAGAGGCAGCTTTCTTT. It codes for CASSPREREAAFF.

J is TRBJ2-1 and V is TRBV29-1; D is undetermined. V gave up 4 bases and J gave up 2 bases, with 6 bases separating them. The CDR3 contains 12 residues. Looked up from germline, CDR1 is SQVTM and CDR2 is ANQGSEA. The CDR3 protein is CSVAAAYNEQFF. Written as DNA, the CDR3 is TGCAGCGTTGCCGCAGCCTACAATGAGCAGTTCTTC.